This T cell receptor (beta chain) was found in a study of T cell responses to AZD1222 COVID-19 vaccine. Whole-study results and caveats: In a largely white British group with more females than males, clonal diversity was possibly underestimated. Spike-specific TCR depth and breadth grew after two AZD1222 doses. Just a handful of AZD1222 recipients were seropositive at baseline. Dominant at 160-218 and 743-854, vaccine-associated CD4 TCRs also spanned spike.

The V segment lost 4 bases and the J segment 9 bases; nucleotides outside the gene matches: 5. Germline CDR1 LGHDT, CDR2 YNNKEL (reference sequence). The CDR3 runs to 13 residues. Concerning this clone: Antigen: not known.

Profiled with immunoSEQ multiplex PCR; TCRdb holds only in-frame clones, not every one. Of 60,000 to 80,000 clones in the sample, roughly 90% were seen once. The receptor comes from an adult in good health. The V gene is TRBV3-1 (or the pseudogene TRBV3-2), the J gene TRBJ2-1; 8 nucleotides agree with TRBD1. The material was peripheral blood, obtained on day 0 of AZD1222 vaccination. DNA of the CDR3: TGTGCCAGCAGCCTCCTCGGGACAGGTGAGCAGTTCTTC. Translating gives CASSLLGTGEQFF.